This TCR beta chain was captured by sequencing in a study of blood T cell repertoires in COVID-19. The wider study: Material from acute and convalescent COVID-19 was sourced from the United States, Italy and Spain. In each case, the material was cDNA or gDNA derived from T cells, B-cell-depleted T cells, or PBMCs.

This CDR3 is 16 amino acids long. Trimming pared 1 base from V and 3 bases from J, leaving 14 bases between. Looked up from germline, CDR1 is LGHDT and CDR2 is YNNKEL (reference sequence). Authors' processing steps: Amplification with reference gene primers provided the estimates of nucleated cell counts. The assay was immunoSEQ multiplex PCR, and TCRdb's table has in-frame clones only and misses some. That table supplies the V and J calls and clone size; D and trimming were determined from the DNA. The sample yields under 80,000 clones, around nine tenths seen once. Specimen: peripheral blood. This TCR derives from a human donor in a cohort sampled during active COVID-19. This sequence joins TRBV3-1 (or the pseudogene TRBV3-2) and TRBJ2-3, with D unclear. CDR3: CASSQGWLEGTDTQYF. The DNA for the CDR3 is TGTGCCAGCAGCCAAGGGTGGCTAGAAGGAACAGATACGCAGTATTTT.